This entry describes one TCR beta chain. This CDR3 is 16 amino acids long. Looked up from germline, CDR1 is SGHRS and CDR2 is YFSETQ. Trimming shortened V by 0 bases and J by 4 bases, and 16 bases separated the two germline ends. The entry originates in a study of blood T cell repertoires in COVID-19. Overall study: Acute-phase and convalescent COVID-19 samples originated in the United States, Italy and Spain. PBMCs, B-cell-depleted T cells, or T cells provided the cDNA or gDNA that made up the material.

Original methodology: Amplification with reference gene primers provided the estimates of nucleated cell counts. Clones were sequenced by immunoSEQ multiplex PCR, and TCRdb holds only the in-frame ones, with some missing. That table gives V, J and clone size, and the DNA gave D and trimming. The table has over 100,000 clones, around four fifths seen once; the top ten hold approximately 7.9%. This chain joins TRBV5-1 and TRBJ1-1, with D perhaps TRBD1 (5 bases). Sample: peripheral blood. This clonotype was sampled from a man between 65 and 79 years old with acute or convalescent COVID-19. This CDR3 is CASSLGASGSATEAFF. The CDR3 region has the DNA TGCGCCAGCAGCTTGGGTGCCTCAGGGTCCGCCACTGAAGCTTTCTTT.